This T cell receptor (beta chain) was recovered during a study of a mutant IDH1 vaccine in newly diagnosed glioma. In the study overall: Patients were started on vaccination 4-6 weeks after radiotherapy alone, or with temozolomide cycles.

The time point: week 5, during vaccination. Topical imiquimod accompanied each vaccine dose, which consisted of 300 ug of mutant IDH1 20-mer peptide. The donors had new WHO grade 3 or 4 astrocytomas; these were IDH1-mutant and ATRX-lost. This CDR3 comprises 15 residues. Germline loops: CDR1 MDHEN, CDR2 SYDVKM. V was trimmed by 3 bases and J by 0 bases, leaving 9 bases between them. To note about this clone: Its antigen is unidentified.

Some clones are missing from TCRdb's copy, which holds only in-frame ones; the method was immunoSEQ multiplex PCR. Of around 31,000 clones in the sample, 50% to 60% were seen once. The TCR comes from a woman aged 18-29 years with glioma. This material consisted of PBMCs, taken from a glioma patient whose treatment included an IDH1 peptide vaccine. The chain joins TRBV28 to TRBJ1-5; D possibly corresponds to TRBD1 (5 bases). CDR3 in amino acids: CASSLRGYSNQPQHF. Written as DNA, the CDR3 is TGTGCCAGCAGTTTGCGGGGGTATAGCAATCAGCCCCAGCATTTT.